This TCR beta chain originates from a study of vaccination and CD4 T cells after COVID-19. Study information: Participants were administered two doses of either the BNT162b2 or the mRNA-1273 vaccine. Study-wide points: Spike mono-reactive clones accounted for 304 of the 307 vaccine-specific clones found in convalescent patients.

The Oncomine TCR Beta short-read assay generated sequence data from the DNA of cultured CD4+ T cells. TCRdb reanalysed the PCR reads using MiXCR and keeps one entry per CDR3 protein. This sample has more than 4,000 distinct CDR3 sequences; more than 20% occur once, and the top ten carry around 20%. Treatment: 10-day PBMC culture with coronavirus spike peptide pools or control peptides (ViraFEST assay). Expanded clonotypes were found by TCR sequencing after peptide-pool stimulation (ViraFEST). Germline assignment: CDR1 GTSNPN and CDR2 SVGIG (reference sequence). Deletions cut 4 bases from V and 2 bases from J, with 12 bases between. The CDR3 is 13 amino acids. This clonotype was counted a few times. Its antigen is not identified.

The rearrangement joins TRBV30 to TRBJ2-7, with TRBD1 as a possible D gene (5 bases). The origin of this receptor is a human donor who had recovered from COVID-19. Sequenced: CD4+ T cells from blood, cultured in vitro. The CDR3 region is CAWNPDSAYEQYF. The DNA for the CDR3 is TGTGCCTGGAATCCCGACAGTGCCTACGAGCAGTACTTC.